This TCR beta chain was identified in a study of blood T cell repertoires in COVID-19. As for the study in general: Samples came from the United States, Italy and Spain, spanning acute and convalescent COVID-19.

Per the study methods: Counts of nucleated cells, estimated from reference gene primer amplification, were obtained. Here immunoSEQ multiplex PCR was the method, and the copy in TCRdb shows in-frame clones only, minus some. Clone size and the V and J calls come from that table; the DNA yielded D and trimming. The sample yields 150,000 or so clones, around 80% seen once. The CDR3 has 15 residues. Trimming took 11 bases from V and 1 from J; bases not matched to a gene: 14. The germline V gene encodes CDR1 ENHRY and CDR2 SYGVKD. In assigning cohorts, the study relied on participant-reported clinical history. Shortly before study entry, within 2 weeks, exposed participants had met a COVID-19 case. Only a few counts were recorded for this clone.

The receptor's source is a man in his sixties or seventies who had been exposed to COVID-19. Sequenced material: PBMCs or T cells enriched from blood (not recorded which). The rearrangement uses TRBV10-3 and TRBJ2-7; 7 bases agree with TRBD2. In nucleotides, the CDR3 is TGTGCCTATTCGGGAATGCGGGAGTTTTCCTACGAGCAGTACTTC. This encodes CAYSGMREFSYEQYF.